Presented here are 8 T cell receptor beta chains from one specimen sequenced in a study of human T cells and chemical hapten exposure. Regarding time point: pre-sensitization, week 0. Treatment here: therapeutic diphenylcyclopropenone sensitization with weekly scalp DPC. TCRdb itself ran the RACE reads through MiXCR, one entry per CDR3 protein. Of under 300,000 distinct CDR3 sequences listed, around 9.3% are singletons. Source: whole blood, taken in connection with sensitization to the hapten diphenylcyclopropenone (DPC). All receptors derive from a woman aged 40 to 55 with alopecia areata. Some clones in this sample may be carry-over from other donors' samples.

This clonotype was counted many times. The chain links TRBV29-1 to TRBJ1-2; D is unclear. The CDR3 is made up of 13 amino acids. Germline V lookup: CDR1 SQVTM, CDR2 ANQGSEA. Trimming took off 3 bases at V and 2 bases at J, with 10 bases between the two ends. The CDR3 region is CSVDRPSNYGYTF. In DNA form, the CDR3 reads TGCAGCGTTGATCGCCCCTCCAACTATGGCTACACCTTC.

This clonotype was detected a few times. CDR3 amino acids: CASTPGLVSTGELFF. Written as DNA, the CDR3 is TGTGCCAGCACCCCGGGACTAGTGAGCACCGGGGAGCTGTTTTTT. This chain links TRBV7-2 with TRBJ2-2; 8 positions match TRBD2. V was clipped by 7 bases and J by 4 bases; unmatched bases: 8. This CDR3 is 15 amino acids long. Germline CDR1 is SGHTA and CDR2 is FQGNSA.

The CDR3 region is CASSYSTGGAFF. The DNA of the CDR3 is TGTGCCAGCAGTTACTCAACGGGGGGAGCTTTCTTT. The genes are TRBV6-5 and TRBJ1-1, with D possibly being TRBD1 (5 bases). The CDR3 runs to 12 residues. The germline V gene encodes CDR1 MNHEY and CDR2 SVGAGI. V shed 0 bases and J shed 10 bases, with 9 bases lying between them.

The rearrangement links TRBV7-9 to TRBJ2-2; D possibly corresponds to TRBD2 (5 bases). This CDR3 comprises 12 residues. V gave up 6 bases and J gave up 10 bases, with 12 bases separating them. Germline V CDR1 and CDR2: SEHNR, FQNEAQ (reference sequence). The CDR3 loop is CASRNGVMELFF. As DNA, the CDR3 is TGTGCCAGCAGAAACGGGGTCATGGAGCTGTTTTTT.

This clonotype was found a few times. The chain is built from TRBV3-1 and TRBJ2-6; D not certain. V shed 0 bases and J shed 0 bases, with 3 bases lying between them. CDR1 is LGHDT, CDR2 YNNKEL, per germline (reference sequence). CDR3 length equals 15 residues. CDR3 bases: TGTGCCAGCAGCCAAGATCTCTCTGGGGCCAACGTCCTGACTTTC. Protein product: CASSQDLSGANVLTF.

This clonotype showed up just a few times. The chain recombines TRBV5-5 with TRBJ2-7, with TRBD2 matching 10 bases. CDR1 is SGHKS and CDR2 is YYEKEE in the germline V gene (reference sequence). The trim removed 2 bases at V and 7 bases at J, leaving 15 bases unmatched. This CDR3 spans 17 amino acids. The CDR3 loop is CASSFLRSGRAQREQYF. The DNA for the CDR3 is TGTGCCAGCAGCTTTTTAAGAAGCGGGAGGGCCCAGAGGGAGCAGTACTTC.

CDR3 amino acids: CASSQDRGPYNEQFF. The CDR3 nucleotides read TGTGCCAGCAGCCAGGACAGGGGTCCCTACAATGAGCAGTTCTTC. The chain employs TRBV7-2 and TRBJ2-1; 9 bases match TRBD1. CDR1 is SGHTA and CDR2 is FQGNSA in the germline V gene. Losses at the gene ends were 5 bases for V and 2 bases for J; bases not matched to a gene: 4. The CDR3 loop spans 15 amino acids.

The sample holds a few counts of this clonotype. The V and J genes are TRBV12-3 or TRBV12-4 and TRBJ1-2, with D unresolved. CDR3 size: 14 residues. Trimming shortened V by 8 bases and J by 0 bases, and 13 bases separated the two germline ends. The CDR3 reads CASLAGKANYGYTF. DNA for the CDR3: TGTGCCAGCCTCGCCGGGAAAGCTAACTATGGCTACACCTTC.